Sequencing of this TCR beta chain was carried out in a study of blood T cell repertoires in COVID-19. The wider study: The analysed material was cDNA or gDNA that came from T cells, B-cell-depleted T cells, or PBMCs.

The repertoire was sequenced with immunoSEQ multiplex PCR; TCRdb's copy has only in-frame clones and lacks some. The sample includes roughly 330,000 clones, 88% seen only once; the top ten take 5%. This CDR3 spans 16 amino acids. CDR1 and CDR2 (germline): SGHRS, YFSETQ. The V gene end was trimmed by 2 bases and the J gene end by 11 bases; junction bases not matched to a gene: 14. This chain joins TRBV5-1 and TRBJ2-1; TRBD2 matches 9 bases. The specimen was PBMCs or T cells enriched from blood (not recorded which). This sequence originates from a man aged 25-40 years who had recovered from COVID-19. The CDR3 DNA reads as TGCGCCAGCAGCTTTGGGCGGTCTAGCGGGGACCCCAAGCAGTTCTTC. Protein sequence: CASSFGRSSGDPKQFF.